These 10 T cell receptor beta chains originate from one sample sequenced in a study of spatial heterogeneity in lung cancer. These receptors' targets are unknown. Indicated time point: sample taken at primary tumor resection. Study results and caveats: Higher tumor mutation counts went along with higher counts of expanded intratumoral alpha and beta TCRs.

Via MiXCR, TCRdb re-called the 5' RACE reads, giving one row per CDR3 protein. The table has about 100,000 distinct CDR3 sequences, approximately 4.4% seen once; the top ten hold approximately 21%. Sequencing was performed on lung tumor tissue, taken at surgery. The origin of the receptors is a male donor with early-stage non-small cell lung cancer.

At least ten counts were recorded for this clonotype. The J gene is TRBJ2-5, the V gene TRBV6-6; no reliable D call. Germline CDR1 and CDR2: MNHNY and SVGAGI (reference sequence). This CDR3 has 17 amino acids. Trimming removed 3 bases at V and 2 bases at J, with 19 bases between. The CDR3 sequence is CASSYSSSGRRQETQYF. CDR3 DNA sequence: TGTGCCAGCAGTTATTCGTCTAGTGGAAGGAGACAAGAGACCCAGTACTTC.

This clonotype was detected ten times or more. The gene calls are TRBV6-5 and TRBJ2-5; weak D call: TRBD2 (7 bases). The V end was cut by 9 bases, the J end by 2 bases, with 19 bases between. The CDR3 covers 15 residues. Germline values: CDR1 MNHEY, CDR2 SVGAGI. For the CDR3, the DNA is TGTGCCAGTCGATCGGGGGGCGGTAATCAAGAGACCCAGTACTTC. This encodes CASRSGGGNQETQYF.

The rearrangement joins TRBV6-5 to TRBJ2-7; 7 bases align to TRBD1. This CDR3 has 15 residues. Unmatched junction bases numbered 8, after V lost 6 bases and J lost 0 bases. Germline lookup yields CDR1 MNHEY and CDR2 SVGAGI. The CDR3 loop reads CASRGATGSSYEQYF. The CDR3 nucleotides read TGTGCCAGCAGGGGGGCGACAGGGAGCTCCTACGAGCAGTACTTC.

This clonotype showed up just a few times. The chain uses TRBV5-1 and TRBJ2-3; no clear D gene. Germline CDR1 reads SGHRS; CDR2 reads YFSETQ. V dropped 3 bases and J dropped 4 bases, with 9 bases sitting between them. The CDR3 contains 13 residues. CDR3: CASSSEQADTQYF. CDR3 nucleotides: TGCGCCAGCAGCTCGGAGCAGGCAGATACGCAGTATTTT.

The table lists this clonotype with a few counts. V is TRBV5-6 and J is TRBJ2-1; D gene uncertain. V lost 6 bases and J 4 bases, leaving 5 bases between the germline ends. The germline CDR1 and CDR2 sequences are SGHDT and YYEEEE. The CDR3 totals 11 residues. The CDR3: CASTKYNEQFF. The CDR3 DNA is TGTGCCAGCACCAAATACAATGAGCAGTTCTTC.

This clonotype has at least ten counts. CDR3 DNA: TGTGCCAGCAGGATAGCCTTATGGGACCCAGACTCGAGCTTAGGAGCTTTCTTT. It codes for CASRIALWDPDSSLGAFF. The chain uses TRBV6-6 and TRBJ1-1; D might be TRBD1 (5 bases). V shed 6 bases and J shed 10 bases, with 33 bases lying between them. The CDR3 totals 18 residues. Germline V gene sequence: CDR1 MNHNY, CDR2 SVGAGI (reference sequence).

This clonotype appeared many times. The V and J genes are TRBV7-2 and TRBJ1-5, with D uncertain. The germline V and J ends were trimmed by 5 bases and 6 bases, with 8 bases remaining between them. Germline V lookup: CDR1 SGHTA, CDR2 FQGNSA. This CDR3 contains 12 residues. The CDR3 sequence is CASSPFGQPQHF. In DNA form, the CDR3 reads TGTGCCAGCAGCCCCTTCGGTCAGCCCCAGCATTTT.

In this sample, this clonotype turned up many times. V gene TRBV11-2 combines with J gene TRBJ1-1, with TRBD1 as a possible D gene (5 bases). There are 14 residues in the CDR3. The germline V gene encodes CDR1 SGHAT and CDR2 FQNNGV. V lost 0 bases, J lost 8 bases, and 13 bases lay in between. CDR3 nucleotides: TGTGCCAGCAGCTTAGATCTTCAGGGATTCGAAGCTTTCTTT. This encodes CASSLDLQGFEAFF.

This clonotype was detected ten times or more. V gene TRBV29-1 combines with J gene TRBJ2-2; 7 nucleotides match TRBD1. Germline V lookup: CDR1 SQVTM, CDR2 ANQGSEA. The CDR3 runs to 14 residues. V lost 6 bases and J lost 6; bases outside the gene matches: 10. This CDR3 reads CSVLRTGGAGELFF. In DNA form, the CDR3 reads TGCAGCGTACTTCGGACAGGAGGTGCCGGGGAGCTGTTTTTT.

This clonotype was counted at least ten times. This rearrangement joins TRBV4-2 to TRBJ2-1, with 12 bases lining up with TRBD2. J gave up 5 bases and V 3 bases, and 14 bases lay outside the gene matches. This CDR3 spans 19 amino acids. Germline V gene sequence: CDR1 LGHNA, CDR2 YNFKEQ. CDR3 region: CASSQGPSGRAGLDNEQFF. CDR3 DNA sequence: TGTGCCAGCAGCCAGGGTCCTAGCGGGAGGGCCGGCTTGGACAATGAGCAGTTCTTC.